This T cell receptor beta chain stems from a study of cytomegalovirus exposure and HLA in healthy donors. Overall study context: HLA-typed donors contributed some 85 million unique TCRs, which were held in an early data release.

On this clone: Its antigen is as yet unknown.

Points from the study as a whole: The authors listed 164 TCR beta chains as cytomegalovirus-associated. Association of a missense DCLRE1C variant with TCR beta V- and J-gene trimming was reported in a later analysis.

Primers for the PCR totalled 60 Vbeta and 13 Jbeta. The assay was immunoSEQ multiplex PCR, and TCRdb's table has in-frame clones only and misses some. Seen here are 220,000 or so clones, around four fifths observed once, and the top ten hold about 1.7%. V was pared by 6 bases and J by 1 base, with 2 bases of the junction left unmatched. The CDR3 is made up of 13 amino acids. Germline-derived CDR1 and CDR2 are SNHLY and FYNNEI. The gene calls are TRBV2 and TRBJ1-1; the match to TRBD1 covers 7 bases. Sequenced input: PBMCs. The source of this sequence is a man aged 45-60 years in good health and CMV-seronegative. CDR3 DNA: TGTGCCAGCAGGGGACAGCCGAACACTGAAGCTTTCTTT. Translating gives CASRGQPNTEAFF. Based on the CDR3 plus reference TRBV2 and TRBJ1-1, the full variable domain is EPEVTQTPSHQVTQMGQEVILRCVPISNHLYFYWYRQILGQKVEFLVSFYNNEISEKSEIFDDQFSVERPDGSNFTLKIRSTKLEDSAMYFCASRGQPNTEAFFGQGTRLTVV.